These 32 T cell receptor beta chains were all obtained from the same sample, sequenced in a study of blood T cell repertoires in COVID-19 (dated by TCRdb to 2018 to 2021). Library construction relied on the immunoSEQ multiplex PCR assay. Drawn from immuneACCESS, this table holds only the in-frame rearrangements with V and J called that TCRdb kept. Clones are partly lost; checked studies trace under half to an unresolved V gene and leave the rest unexplained. Present in this sample are about 280,000 clones, 75% to 90% of which were seen just once. The leading ten clones occupy about 2.2% of the sample. Sample: peripheral blood. All receptors derive from a woman in her 30s who had recovered from COVID-19.

For this clone: Germline is not matched at one junction end, which may reflect a read error. This chain links TRBV2 with TRBJ1-5, with 9 bases that match TRBD1. This CDR3 is 15 amino acids long. Germline V gene lookup returns CDR1 SNHLY and CDR2 FYNNEI. CDR3 in DNA: TGTGCCAGCAGCGAAGACAGGGGGTACAATCAGCCCCAGCATTTT. Residues: CASSEDRGYNQPQHF.

CDR3 region: CASSLAGLPYEQYF. As DNA, the CDR3 is TGTGCCAGCAGCTTAGCCGGGTTGCCCTACGAGCAGTACTTC. The chain uses TRBV11-2 and TRBJ2-7, with unresolved D. This CDR3 is built from 14 residues. V was pared by 1 base and J by 2 bases, with 9 bases between. CDR1 and CDR2 (germline): SGHAT, FQNNGV.

The rearrangement uses TRBV7-9 and TRBJ2-1; 16 nucleotides match TRBD2. J was trimmed by 7 bases and V by 4 bases; bases with no gene match: 7. CDR1 is SEHNR, CDR2 FQNEAQ, per germline (reference sequence). The CDR3 is made up of 17 amino acids. As DNA, the CDR3 is TGTGCCAGCAGCTCACCGGGACTAGCGGGAGGGCTAAATGAGCAGTTCTTC. Translated: CASSSPGLAGGLNEQFF.

This clone was detected a few times. J is TRBJ2-5 and V is TRBV5-4, with D maybe TRBD1 (6 bases). This CDR3 comprises 14 residues. Per the germline V gene, CDR1 is SGHNT and CDR2 is YYREEE (reference sequence). V was cut by 4 bases and J by 0 bases, with 10 bases left in between. CDR3 in DNA: TGTGCCAGCAGCCCTGACAGGTACCAAGAGACCCAGTACTTC. Translating gives CASSPDRYQETQYF.

The chain recombines TRBV19 with TRBJ2-4, with D perhaps TRBD1 (5 bases). V lost 5 bases and J lost 6, with 14 bases in between. The CDR3 is 14 amino acids. Germline CDR1 is LNHDA and CDR2 is SQIVND (reference sequence). CDR3 in DNA: TGTGCCAGTAGTGTCAGGGCAGTGGGAAACATTCAGTACTTC. Its translation: CASSVRAVGNIQYF.

The V call is TRBV6-2 or TRBV6-3, the J call TRBJ2-7, with TRBD2 matching 16 bases. Germline CDR1 and CDR2: MNHEY and SVGEGT. There are 17 residues in the CDR3. V shed 6 bases, J shed 0 bases, and the junction held 5 bases outside the gene matches. CDR3 DNA sequence: TGTGCCAGCAGCGAAGGGACTAGCGGGAGGGCCTCCTACGAGCAGTACTTC. Translated: CASSEGTSGRASYEQYF.

V is TRBV6-5 and J is TRBJ2-2; D might be TRBD1 (5 bases). V dropped 2 bases and J dropped 5 bases, with 12 bases sitting between them. Germline CDR1 reads MNHEY; CDR2 reads SVGAGI. The CDR3 length is 15 residues. The CDR3 loop is CASSYSQGGTGELFF. The CDR3 region has the DNA TGTGCCAGCAGTTACAGCCAGGGTGGGACCGGGGAGCTGTTTTTT.

Concerning this clone itself: At the DNA level, this CDR3 is encoded by other sequences in the same sample as well. V is TRBV2 and J is TRBJ1-6, with 7 bases lining up with TRBD1. The trim removed 6 bases at V and 5 bases at J, leaving 4 bases unmatched. The V gene's germline CDR1 is SNHLY and CDR2 FYNNEI. This CDR3 is 14 amino acids long. The CDR3 sequence is CASSKGTDNSPLHF. The CDR3 DNA is TGTGCCAGCAGCAAAGGGACAGATAATTCACCCCTCCACTTT.

Worth noting for this clone: Within the sample, other DNA sequences also encode this same CDR3. The chain links TRBV28 to TRBJ2-7, with D possibly being TRBD1 (6 bases). This CDR3 is 14 amino acids long. The germline CDR1 and CDR2 sequences are MDHEN and SYDVKM. Trimming shortened V by 2 bases and J by 4 bases, and 12 bases separated the two germline ends. CDR3: CASSLAGGGYEQYF. The CDR3 DNA follows: TGTGCCAGCAGTTTAGCTGGGGGCGGGTACGAGCAGTACTTC.

This clone has a single count. CDR3 in amino acids: CASSSVAQVTEAFF. The CDR3 region has the DNA TGTGCCAGCTCATCAGTCGCCCAGGTCACTGAAGCTTTCTTT. The J gene is TRBJ1-1, the V gene TRBV18; D is undetermined. This CDR3 comprises 14 residues. CDR1 and CDR2 from the germline V gene are KGHSH and LQKENI. Trimming took off 5 bases at V and 4 bases at J, with 14 bases between the two ends.

The chain has TRBV24-1 and TRBJ2-5; 14 bases fit TRBD2. V lost 3 bases to trimming and J lost 5 bases; unmatched junction nucleotides: 10. CDR1 KGHDR and CDR2 SFDVKD come from the germline V gene. The CDR3 has 18 amino acids. The CDR3 coding sequence is TGTGCCACCAGTGATCAACGACTAGCGGGAGGGCCAGGGGAGACCCAGTACTTC. Protein product: CATSDQRLAGGPGETQYF.

The chain joins TRBV19 to TRBJ2-6; maybe TRBD1 (6 bases). The germline V gene encodes CDR1 LNHDA and CDR2 SQIVND (reference sequence). The CDR3 length is 18 residues. Trimming pared 0 bases from V and 0 bases from J, leaving 12 bases between. CDR3 region: CASSIEGQGSSGANVLTF. The CDR3 coding sequence is TGTGCCAGTAGTATAGAGGGGCAGGGGAGCTCTGGGGCCAACGTCCTGACTTTC.

The genes are TRBV30 and TRBJ1-6; possible D gene TRBD1, 6 bases. Germline loops: CDR1 GTSNPN, CDR2 SVGIG (reference sequence). The CDR3 covers 18 residues. Trimming took 2 bases from V and 0 from J, leaving 17 bases between them. CDR3 nucleotide sequence: TGTGCCTGGAGTCTACAGAGGACAGCAAGCTCCTATAATTCACCCCTCCACTTT. Translating gives CAWSLQRTASSYNSPLHF.

Details on this clone: Additional DNA sequences in this sample encode the identical CDR3. This chain connects TRBV7-2 to TRBJ2-7; possible D gene TRBD2, 6 bases. The CDR3 has 13 residues. Germline lookup yields CDR1 SGHTA and CDR2 FQGNSA. The V gene lost 4 bases and the J gene lost 3 bases, with 10 bases spanning the gap. As DNA, the CDR3 is TGTGCCAGCAGCTCAGGACTACTCTACGAGCAGTACTTC. It yields the protein CASSSGLLYEQYF.

The V and J genes are TRBV4-1 and TRBJ2-1, with 11 bases aligning to TRBD2. V lost 0 bases and J lost 5; bases outside the gene matches: 0. The CDR3 contains 15 residues. Germline V gene sequence: CDR1 MGHRA, CDR2 YSYEKL. DNA of the CDR3: TGCGCCAGCAGCCAAGATAGCGGGGGGGACAATGAGCAGTTCTTC. This codes for CASSQDSGGDNEQFF.

The chain is built from TRBV19 and TRBJ1-1; D remains unclear. Germline V gene data show CDR1 as LNHDA and CDR2 as SQIVND (reference sequence). The CDR3 is made up of 14 amino acids. V gave up 1 base and J gave up 2 bases, with 8 bases separating them. CDR3 region: CASSIVVGNTEAFF. The CDR3 nucleotides are TGTGCCAGTAGTATAGTGGTGGGCAACACTGAAGCTTTCTTT.

The gene calls are TRBV2 and TRBJ1-1; 9 nucleotides line up with TRBD1. The CDR3 is made up of 15 amino acids. Germline values: CDR1 SNHLY, CDR2 FYNNEI. V lost 4 bases, J lost 1 base, and 4 bases stayed unmatched. The CDR3 region is CASSARQGGNTEAFF. The CDR3 nucleotides are TGTGCCAGCAGTGCTCGACAGGGGGGGAACACTGAAGCTTTCTTT.

The chain carries TRBV18 and TRBJ2-3, with D tentatively TRBD2 (6 bases). The germline V gene has CDR1 KGHSH and CDR2 LQKENI. The CDR3 extends over 12 amino acids. V was pared by 5 bases and J by 6 bases, with 9 bases between. The CDR3, as DNA: TGTGCCAGCTCATCCCGGGGGGATACGCAGTATTTT. It encodes CASSSRGDTQYF.

The J gene is TRBJ2-7, the V gene TRBV15, with D perhaps matching TRBD1 (5 bases). The germline gives CDR1 LNHNV, CDR2 YYDKDF (reference sequence). Trimming took off 4 bases at V and 2 bases at J, with 15 bases between the two ends. This CDR3 has 15 amino acids. The DNA of the CDR3 is TGTGCCACCAGCACCGAAACAGGTGGAACCTACGAGCAGTACTTC. This codes for CATSTETGGTYEQYF.

This chain connects TRBV5-4 to TRBJ1-2; weak D call: TRBD1 (6 bases). The V gene lost 1 base and the J gene lost 5 bases, with 12 bases spanning the gap. This CDR3 spans 14 amino acids. Germline CDR1 and CDR2: SGHNT and YYREEE (reference sequence). CDR3 nucleotides: TGTGCCAGCAGCTTGAGGGCAGGGGAGTATGGCTACACCTTC. Its translation: CASSLRAGEYGYTF.

The chain recombines TRBV4-3 with TRBJ2-7; D call uncertain. This CDR3 comprises 14 residues. Germline V gene data show CDR1 as LGHNA and CDR2 as YSLEER. Trimming took 3 bases from V and 3 from J, leaving 12 bases between them. CDR3 bases: TGCGCCAGCAGCCAGTGGCACCCCAACTACGAGCAGTACTTC. This codes for CASSQWHPNYEQYF.

The V gene is TRBV21-1, the J gene TRBJ2-5; no check of the table's D call, TRBD2, against the DNA was made. TRBV21-1 is a known pseudogene. The CDR3 length is 17 residues. The CDR3 loop is CASSKEERDRRQETQYF. The CDR3, as DNA: TGTGCCAGCAGCAAAGAGGAGAGGGATCGTAGGCAAGAGACCCAGTACTTC.

This chain connects TRBV19 to TRBJ1-1; D might be TRBD1 (5 bases). This CDR3 has 15 residues. Trimming pared 3 bases from V and 0 bases from J, leaving 11 bases between. CDR1 and CDR2 (germline): LNHDA, SQIVND (reference sequence). The CDR3 is CASSMIDRLNTEAFF. The DNA for the CDR3 is TGTGCCAGTAGTATGATAGACAGACTGAACACTGAAGCTTTCTTT. Full variable domain (rest looked up from reference TRBV19 and TRBJ1-1): DGGITQSPKYLFRKEGQNVTLSCEQNLNHDAMYWYRQDPGQGLRLIYYSQIVNDFQKGDIAEGYSVSREKKESFPLTVTSAQKNPTAFYLCASSMIDRLNTEAFFGQGTRLTVV.

The chain couples TRBV19 to TRBJ2-1; possible D gene TRBD2, 6 bases. This CDR3 is 12 amino acids long. V dropped 9 bases and J dropped 6 bases, with 12 bases sitting between them. Germline V CDR1 and CDR2: LNHDA, SQIVND (reference sequence). This CDR3 is CASGRTINEQFF. The CDR3 nucleotides read TGTGCCAGCGGGAGAACGATCAATGAGCAGTTCTTC.

The V and J genes are TRBV4-2 and TRBJ1-1; D perhaps matches TRBD1 (6 bases). CDR3 length: 16 amino acids. Trimming took 1 base from V and 1 from J, leaving 13 bases between them. Germline-derived CDR1 and CDR2 are LGHNA and YNFKEQ. The CDR3 DNA sequence: TGTGCCAGCAGCCAAGTAACAGGGCTCCCGAACACTGAAGCTTTCTTT. It yields the protein CASSQVTGLPNTEAFF.

The chain couples TRBV27 to TRBJ2-1; 11 bases are a match to TRBD1. The CDR3 covers 16 residues. CDR1 and CDR2 (germline): MNHEY, SMNVEV (reference sequence). J lost 2 bases, V lost 6 bases, and 6 bases had no gene match. CDR3 sequence: CASSTADRGPYNEQFF. CDR3 coding DNA: TGTGCCAGCAGCACGGCGGACAGGGGGCCCTACAATGAGCAGTTCTTC.

CDR3 nucleotides: TGTGCCAGTAGTATAAGGGGGGGAGGTCCGGATACGCAGTATTTT. Translated, it gives CASSIRGGGPDTQYF. The V call is TRBV19, the J call TRBJ2-3, with a possible D match to TRBD2 (7 bases). V lost 2 bases, J lost 6 bases, and 15 bases lay in between. Germline-derived CDR1 and CDR2 are LNHDA and SQIVND (reference sequence). This CDR3 region has 15 residues.

The chain recombines TRBV27 with TRBJ1-1, with 7 bases identical to TRBD1. The CDR3 runs to 15 residues. Trimming at V came to 4 bases and at J to 3 bases, leaving 8 bases not matched to a gene. Germline V gives CDR1 MNHEY, CDR2 SMNVEV (reference sequence). In DNA form, the CDR3 reads TGTGCCAGCAGTTCCGCGCAGGGGGTTTACACTGAAGCTTTCTTT. The encoded protein is CASSSAQGVYTEAFF.

The chain is built from TRBV29-1 and TRBJ1-1; D is ambiguous. CDR3 length equals 12 residues. The germline gives CDR1 SQVTM, CDR2 ANQGSEA. The germline V and J ends were trimmed by 3 bases and 1 base, with 6 bases remaining between them. Written as DNA, the CDR3 is TGCAGCGTTGATGGAGAGAACACTGAAGCTTTCTTT. Amino acids: CSVDGENTEAFF. Together with reference TRBV29-1 and TRBJ1-1, the CDR3 gives the full variable domain: SAVISQKPSRDICQRGTSLTIQCQVDSQVTMMFWYRQQPGQSLTLIATANQGSEATYESGFVIDKFPISRPNLTFSTLTVSNMSPEDSSIYLCSVDGENTEAFFGQGTRLTVV.

This clone occurred once. This chain joins TRBV6-5 and TRBJ2-2; D is ambiguous. Trimming stripped 0 bases from V and 11 bases from J, with 10 bases between. The germline V gene has CDR1 MNHEY and CDR2 SVGAGI. CDR3 length: 13 residues. DNA of the CDR3: TGTGCCAGCAGTTACTCGTCTGGCCTCGAGCTGTTTTTT. Translated: CASSYSSGLELFF.

The genes are TRBV27 and TRBJ2-5, with D unclear. The germline V and J ends were trimmed by 4 bases and 9 bases, with 15 bases remaining between them. CDR3 length: 13 amino acids. CDR1 and CDR2 (germline): MNHEY, SMNVEV (reference sequence). CDR3 in DNA: TGTGCCAGCAGTTCAAGCAACGGTATTGCCCAGTACTTC. Translated, it gives CASSSSNGIAQYF.

In this sample, this clone turned up a few times. The chain joins TRBV7-9 to TRBJ1-5; D perhaps matches TRBD1 (6 bases). V was shortened by 1 base and J by 1 base, with 14 bases between the two germline ends. The CDR3 sequence is 17 residues long. The germline CDR1 and CDR2 sequences are SEHNR and FQNEAQ (reference sequence). The CDR3 DNA follows: TGTGCCAGCAGCTTAGGGACAGCGGGGGCAAGCAATCAGCCCCAGCATTTT. It encodes CASSLGTAGASNQPQHF.